The 3 T cell receptor beta chains below were found in one sample sequenced in a study of control samples from healthy donors and cancer patients. Method: immunoSEQ multiplex PCR; TCRdb's copy keeps in-frame clones and lacks some. The sample shows about 150,000 clones, approximately 93% of them seen only once. Sample: blood. These receptor sequences come from a man between 18 and 29 years old in good health.

The chain is built from TRBV30 and TRBJ2-3; either TRBD1 or TRBD2 may supply D (5 bases each). CDR3 length equals 14 residues. CDR1 and CDR2 from the germline V gene are GTSNPN and SVGIG (reference sequence). The V end lost 3 bases, the J end lost 2 bases, and 12 bases lay between the germline ends. CDR3 nucleotide sequence: TGTGCCTGGAGGTCGGGGCTTTCCACAGATACGCAGTATTTT. This sequence encodes CAWRSGLSTDTQYF.

This clone was detected only once. The rearrangement links TRBV9 to TRBJ2-2; no definite D call. The V end was cut by 4 bases, the J end by 7 bases, with 29 bases between. The CDR3 contains 19 residues. The germline gives CDR1 SGDLS, CDR2 YYNGEE. CDR3 DNA: TGTGCCAGCAGCCCCCGGGTGGCCAGGAGTCTCGGGCAGCACGGGGAGCTGTTTTTT. It yields the protein CASSPRVARSLGQHGELFF.

The rearrangement uses TRBV5-1 and TRBJ2-7; D is ambiguous. Trimming left V 0 bases short and J 2 bases short, with 9 bases between. Germline V gives CDR1 SGHRS, CDR2 YFSETQ. The CDR3 has 14 amino acids. The CDR3 reads CASSLGWPPYEQYF. CDR3 nucleotide sequence: TGCGCCAGCAGCTTGGGATGGCCCCCCTACGAGCAGTACTTC.